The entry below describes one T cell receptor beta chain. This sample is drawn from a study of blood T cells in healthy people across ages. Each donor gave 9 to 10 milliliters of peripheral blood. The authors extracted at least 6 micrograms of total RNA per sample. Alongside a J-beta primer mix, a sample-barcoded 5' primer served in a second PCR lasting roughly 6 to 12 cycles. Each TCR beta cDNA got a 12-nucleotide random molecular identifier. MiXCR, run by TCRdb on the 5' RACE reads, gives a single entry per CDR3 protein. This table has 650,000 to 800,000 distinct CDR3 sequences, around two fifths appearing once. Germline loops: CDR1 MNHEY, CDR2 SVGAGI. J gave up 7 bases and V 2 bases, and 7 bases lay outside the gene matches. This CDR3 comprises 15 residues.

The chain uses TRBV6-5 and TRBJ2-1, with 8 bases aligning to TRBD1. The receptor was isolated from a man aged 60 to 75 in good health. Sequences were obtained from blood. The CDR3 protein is CASSYRDRWGNEQFF. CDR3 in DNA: TGTGCCAGCAGTTACAGGGACAGGTGGGGGAATGAGCAGTTCTTC.